What follows are 7 T cell receptor beta chains derived from one specimen sequenced in a study of cytomegalovirus exposure and HLA in healthy donors. Produced via immunoSEQ multiplex PCR; TCRdb's table is partial and in-frame only. The table shows under 400,000 clones, with over 75% occurring only once. Sequencing was done on a sample of PBMCs. These receptors all come from a man aged 30-40 years in good health and CMV-seronegative.

The V and J genes are TRBV5-1 and TRBJ1-1, with D possibly matching TRBD1 (6 bases). CDR3 length equals 15 residues. Germline V gene sequence: CDR1 SGHRS, CDR2 YFSETQ. V was shortened by 4 bases and J by 2 bases, with 15 bases between the two germline ends. The CDR3 loop reads CASSVNQGSNTEAFF. CDR3 bases: TGCGCCAGCAGCGTAAATCAGGGGTCCAACACTGAAGCTTTCTTT. The entire variable domain, with the rest obtained from reference TRBV5-1 and TRBJ1-1, is as follows: KAGVTQTPRYLIKTRGQQVTLSCSPISGHRSVSWYQQTPGQGLQFLFEYFSETQRNKGNFPGRFSGRQFSNSRSEMNVSTLELGDSALYLCASSVNQGSNTEAFFGQGTRLTVV.

A single count supports this clone. V usage is TRBV4-1 and J usage is TRBJ2-1, with 13 positions matching TRBD2. In germline, CDR1 is MGHRA, CDR2 YSYEKL. This CDR3 contains 16 residues. V lost 4 bases and J lost 8; bases outside the gene matches: 8. The CDR3 is CASSLTPGLAGYEQFF. CDR3 nucleotide sequence: TGCGCCAGCAGCCTTACTCCGGGACTAGCGGGATATGAGCAGTTCTTC.

The chain carries TRBV29-1 and TRBJ2-5; TRBD1 matches 7 bases. V dropped 8 bases and J dropped 4; count of bases not matched to a gene: 10. The CDR3 length is 13 residues. Per germline, CDR1 SQVTM and CDR2 ANQGSEA. CDR3 in DNA: TGCAGCCTGAAGCGGACAGGTCTAGAGACCCAGTACTTC. This codes for CSLKRTGLETQYF. Combining the CDR3 with reference TRBV29-1 and TRBJ2-5 gives the whole variable domain SAVISQKPSRDICQRGTSLTIQCQVDSQVTMMFWYRQQPGQSLTLIATANQGSEATYESGFVIDKFPISRPNLTFSTLTVSNMSPEDSSIYLCSLKRTGLETQYFGPGTRLLVL.

The chain is built from TRBV27 and TRBJ2-3; weak D call: TRBD1 (5 bases). Trimming took 5 bases from V and 3 from J, leaving 12 bases between them. The CDR3 runs 14 residues. Germline V gene sequence: CDR1 MNHEY, CDR2 SMNVEV (reference sequence). The CDR3 coding sequence is TGTGCCAGCAGTCCCCTCCGACAGACAGATACGCAGTATTTT. Protein product: CASSPLRQTDTQYF.

This chain connects TRBV9 to TRBJ2-1; 10 nucleotides agree with TRBD2. Unmatched junction bases numbered 8, after V lost 4 bases and J lost 7 bases. This CDR3 is 15 amino acids long. The germline V gene encodes CDR1 SGDLS and CDR2 YYNGEE. Here the CDR3 reads CASSRSGGANNEQFF. The DNA of the CDR3 is TGTGCCAGCAGCCGCAGCGGGGGGGCGAATAATGAGCAGTTCTTC.

V and J are TRBV7-2 and TRBJ2-7; a possible D gene is TRBD1 (5 bases). The CDR3 extends over 16 amino acids. V shed 2 bases and J shed 3 bases, with 17 bases lying between them. Germline V lookup: CDR1 SGHTA, CDR2 FQGNSA. In nucleotides, the CDR3 is TGTGCCAGCAGCTTACAGGGCCCACTAAGCAACTACGAGCAGTACTTC. Translating it yields CASSLQGPLSNYEQYF.

This clone was counted once. V is TRBV2 and J is TRBJ2-3, with 9 bases fitting TRBD2. The CDR3 has 15 amino acids. The junction had 10 bases not matched to a gene; V was cut back by 7 bases and J by 5 bases. Germline-derived CDR1 and CDR2 are SNHLY and FYNNEI. CDR3 bases: TGTGCCAGCAAGTGGTCGCTAGCGGGGCTAGATACGCAGTATTTT. It encodes CASKWSLAGLDTQYF.